The rows below give T cell receptor beta chains drawn from one sample of a study of T cell repertoires in cytomegalovirus infection. MiXCR, applied by TCRdb to the reads, yields one record per CDR3 protein. The sample holds under 350,000 distinct CDR3 sequences, around 10% seen once. Sequencing input: PBMCs. These TCRs come from a human donor in good health (CMV status not recorded). Some clones in this sample may be carry-over from other donors' samples. The CDR3 runs from the conserved cysteine through the conserved F or W. D genes are given only for firm matches. Rows may omit the clone size; those that give it use once, few, many or a size class.

cdr3_nt cdr3_aa clone_size d_call cdr3_length j_call v_call
TGCAGTGCACAGAGACTAGGGGCCTACAATGAGCAGTTCTTC CSAQRLGAYNEQFF few - 14 TRBJ2-1 TRBV20-1
TGTGCCAGCAGCTTAGCCCAGGACAGGGGGACCCCCCTCCACTACGAGCAGTACTTC CASSLAQDRGTPLHYEQYF - TRBD1 19 TRBJ2-7 TRBV13
TGCAGTGCGCTTCCCCCGGGGGCACTCACAGATACGCAGTATTTT CSALPPGALTDTQYF few - 15 TRBJ2-3 TRBV20-1
TGTGCCAGCAGCTTAGACCCACGGAATCAGCCCCAGCATTTT CASSLDPRNQPQHF many - 14 TRBJ1-5 TRBV7-2
TGCAGCGGGGGGACAGGACAAGGGGAGACCCAGTACTTC CSGGTGQGETQYF many TRBD1 13 TRBJ2-5 TRBV29-1
TGTGCCAGCAGCGCTCAGGGCCTCACTGAAGCTTTCTTT CASSAQGLTEAFF - - 13 TRBJ1-1 TRBV2
TGTGCCAGCAGTTCTATAAGGACCACTGAAGCTTTCTTT CASSSIRTTEAFF many - 13 TRBJ1-1 TRBV27
TGTGCCAGCAGCCATACTGGAAACACCATATATTTT CASSHTGNTIYF - - 12 TRBJ1-3 TRBV14
TGTGCCAGCAGTTTGATCGTCGGAAACATTCAGTACTTC CASSLIVGNIQYF many - 13 TRBJ2-4 TRBV12-3/TRBV12-4
TGTGCCAGTAGTATCGGTACAGGGGGCGGTGAAGCTTTCTTT CASSIGTGGGEAFF many TRBD1 14 TRBJ1-1 TRBV19
TGCAGTGCTACAGACACAGGGGATGCTGAAAAACTGTTTTTT CSATDTGDAEKLFF - TRBD1 14 TRBJ1-4 TRBV20-1
TGTGCCAGTAGTCCACTGGGACTGTCTTCTAGCACAGATACGCAGTATTTT CASSPLGLSSSTDTQYF many - 17 TRBJ2-3 TRBV19
TGTGCCAGCGCCGATTTCGGGACTTCTTACAATGAGCAGTTCTTC CASADFGTSYNEQFF - - 15 TRBJ2-1 TRBV9
TGTGCCAGCAGCCAAAACACAATCGGGTCGACGGGGAGCTACACCTTC CASSQNTIGSTGSYTF - - 16 TRBJ1-2 TRBV14
TGTGCCAGCGATTACAACTCGAACACCGGGGAGCTGTTTTTT CASDYNSNTGELFF many - 14 TRBJ2-2 TRBV2
TGTGCCAGCATCTCGGAGAATGAGCAGTTCTTC CASISENEQFF many - 11 TRBJ2-1 TRBV28
TGCAGTGCTAGAGGAATGGGGGGGCTTAACTATGGCTACACCTTC CSARGMGGLNYGYTF - - 15 TRBJ1-2 TRBV20-1
TGCGCCAGCAGCCCTCCTTGGGGCTCCTACAATGAGCAGTTCTTC CASSPPWGSYNEQFF few - 15 TRBJ2-1 TRBV5-1
TGTGCCAGCAGTTTACATCGGCCCGGGGCCAACGTCCTGACTTTC CASSLHRPGANVLTF many - 15 TRBJ2-6 TRBV12-3/TRBV12-4
TGCAGTGCCCACTACTCCTTGGATACGCAGTATTTT CSAHYSLDTQYF many - 12 TRBJ2-3 TRBV20-1
TGCAGTGCGCGAGGGGTGAGCAATCAGCCCCAGCATTTT CSARGVSNQPQHF many - 13 TRBJ1-5 TRBV20-1
TGTGCCAGCAGCGCCGGACGCTACGAGCAGTACTTC CASSAGRYEQYF many - 12 TRBJ2-7 TRBV2
TGCAGTGCTAGAGATCCGGGACAGGGCACAGATACGCAGTATTTT CSARDPGQGTDTQYF few TRBD1 15 TRBJ2-3 TRBV20-1
TGTGCCAGCAGTTTAGCGGGGGCGACCGGGGAGCTGTTTTTT CASSLAGATGELFF many - 14 TRBJ2-2 TRBV12-3/TRBV12-4
TGTGCCAGCATGGCGGGGGGTCCCCCAGAAGAGACCCAGTACTTC CASMAGGPPEETQYF many TRBD2 15 TRBJ2-5 TRBV28
TGTGCCAGCAGTGGAAGCGGGGCTAGCGGGGAGCTGTTTTTT CASSGSGASGELFF few TRBD2 14 TRBJ2-2 TRBV6-4
TGTGCCAGCAGCTTGGGACTAGCGGGGGGGCCTGAGTATTTT CASSLGLAGGPEYF many TRBD2 14 TRBJ2-3 TRBV7-2
TGTGCCAGCACCCTGACTAGCGGGATCACAGATACGCAGTATTTT CASTLTSGITDTQYF few TRBD2 15 TRBJ2-3 TRBV12-3/TRBV12-4
TGTGCCAGCAGCATGACAGGGGGCATAGTTGGAAACACCATATATTTT CASSMTGGIVGNTIYF many TRBD1 16 TRBJ1-3 TRBV7-2
TGCAGCGTTGAAGAAAGGGGAGTAGGCTCCTACAATGAGCAGTTCTTC CSVEERGVGSYNEQFF few - 16 TRBJ2-1 TRBV29-1
TGTGCCAGCACTAAGCACGGAGGGGACACCGGGGAGCTGTTTTTT CASTKHGGDTGELFF many - 15 TRBJ2-2 TRBV6-6
TGTGCCAGCAGTTACCTAAAGGGACTAGCGGGGGTAACCCACGAGACCCAGTACTTC CASSYLKGLAGVTHETQYF few TRBD2 19 TRBJ2-5 TRBV6-6
TGTGCCAGCAGCTTAGCGGGGGGGGCGACCCAGTACTTC CASSLAGGATQYF many - 13 TRBJ2-5 TRBV7-8
TGTGCCTCCGAGGGGGCCTACAATGAGCAGTTCTTC CASEGAYNEQFF once - 12 TRBJ2-1 TRBV27
TGCAGTGCTAGTCCGGGACAGTCCAACTACGAGCAGTACTTC CSASPGQSNYEQYF - TRBD1 14 TRBJ2-7 TRBV20-1
TGTGCTAGTGGTTCGCTAGCGGGGGGACACAATGAGCAGTTCTTC CASGSLAGGHNEQFF many TRBD2 15 TRBJ2-1 TRBV12-5
TGTGCCAGCAAATCGGACAGAAACTATGGCTACACCTTC CASKSDRNYGYTF many - 13 TRBJ1-2 TRBV25-1
TGTGCCAGCAGTCGGAACAGGGGCTTGGGGTTGGAGACCCAGTACTTC CASSRNRGLGLETQYF many TRBD1 16 TRBJ2-5 TRBV2
TGCGCCAGCAGCCTTCCATTCACAGGTCCCACCGGGGAGCTGTTTTTT CASSLPFTGPTGELFF many - 16 TRBJ2-2 TRBV4-1
TGCAGTGCTAAGGTCCCCTTTGGAGGGGGTGGCACAGATACGCAGTATTTT CSAKVPFGGGGTDTQYF - - 17 TRBJ2-3 TRBV20-1
TGTGCCAGCAGTGAAACTACCCCCGACACCGGGGAGCTGTTTTTT CASSETTPDTGELFF many - 15 TRBJ2-2 TRBV2
TGTGCCAGTAAAACAACGGGGGGTAACTATGACTACACCTTC CASKTTGGNYDYTF once - 14 TRBJ1-2 TRBV19
TGTGCCAGCAGTCTGGGGGGGTTAAACATTCAGTACTTC CASSLGGLNIQYF many TRBD2 13 TRBJ2-4 TRBV6-1
TGCAGTGCTACCGACCGGGACAGGGACTATGGCTACACCTTC CSATDRDRDYGYTF many TRBD1 14 TRBJ1-2 TRBV20-1
TGTGCCAGCAGCCAAGATTGGGCTAGCGGCTACACCTTC CASSQDWASGYTF - - 13 TRBJ1-2 TRBV14
TGTGCCAGTAGTACGTCCGGGACAGTCTATAATTCACCCCTCCACTTT CASSTSGTVYNSPLHF many TRBD1 16 TRBJ1-6 TRBV19
TGCAGTGCTAAAGCTTCTTGGGGGAGCACAGATACGCAGTATTTT CSAKASWGSTDTQYF - - 15 TRBJ2-3 TRBV20-1
TGTGCCAGCAAGTACCAAGAGACCCAGTACTTC CASKYQETQYF few - 11 TRBJ2-5 TRBV2